In its sample, the clone carrying this T cell receptor beta chain was seen many times. What it binds is not known. Noted time point: newly diagnosed GD, antithyroid drugs for less than 3 months. Following extraction of RNA from PBMCs, that RNA was used to make the TCR library. V was shortened by 2 bases and J by 6 bases, with 14 bases between the two germline ends. Germline V gene lookup returns CDR1 LGHDT and CDR2 YNNKEL (reference sequence). The CDR3 contains 14 residues. This record belongs to a study of regulatory T cells in long-lasting Graves disease. Overall study findings and caveats: Results may be inaccurate due to the small sample size.

Building the TCR beta libraries relied on iRepertoire HTBI primers, and CDR3 regions underwent Arm-PCR. TCRdb reprocessed the multiplex PCR reads via MiXCR and lists one record per CDR3 protein. The sample lists 320,000 or so distinct CDR3 sequences; 18% were seen once. The rearrangement uses TRBV3-1 and TRBJ2-7; no clear D. The sequences come from peripheral blood mononuclear cells (PBMCs), collected at new diagnosis, from a patient treated with antithyroid drugs. This receptor was taken from a female donor with Graves disease. This CDR3 reads CASSQLEAASEQYF. The CDR3 bases are TGTGCCAGCAGCCAATTAGAGGCGGCTTCCGAGCAGTACTTC.